This T cell receptor (beta chain) comes out of a study of cytomegalovirus exposure and HLA in healthy donors. On the study more broadly: Out of about 180 million T cells, an earlier analysis found more than 95 million unique TCR beta sequences in total. Regarding the study as a whole: Differences between HLA loci emerged in a later analysis of TCR association rates, with DRB1 most and HLA-C fewest.

Comment on this clone: Its antigen is still unknown.

The study ran its PCR with 60 Vbeta and 13 Jbeta primers. Profiling relied on immunoSEQ multiplex PCR, and the TCRdb table lists in-frame clones only, not all of them. The sample shows about 120,000 clones, around 82% of them seen only once. The ends were cut back, 5 bases at V and 2 bases at J, with 15 bases in the middle. Germline CDR1 and CDR2: SEHNR and FQNEAQ (reference sequence). The CDR3 length is 16 residues. The source is a female donor in good health and CMV-seronegative. The sequencing sample was made of PBMCs. The chain has TRBV7-9 and TRBJ2-2, with a possible D match to TRBD1 (6 bases). CDR3 loop: CASSRRQEINTGELFF. The CDR3, as DNA: TGTGCCAGCAGCAGAAGACAGGAGATAAACACCGGGGAGCTGTTTTTT.